These T cell receptor beta chains were read from a single sample in a study of response to subunit inactivated influenza vaccine. TCRdb re-derived calls from the RT-PCR reads in MiXCR, one entry per CDR3 protein. This table has 200,000 to 250,000 distinct CDR3 sequences, approximately 12% appearing once. The specimen was non-naive T cells sorted from PBMCs, collected 14 to 15 days before vaccination. Receptors originate from a man in his forties or fifties who received an inactivated influenza vaccine. The CDR3 runs from the conserved cysteine through the conserved F or W. Each record gives: D gene, V gene, clone size, J gene, CDR3 protein, CDR3 DNA. The D gene is left open where the match is weak. Size values are once, few and many counts, or a class for expanded clones, and some rows have none.

D: TRBD1
V: TRBV5-5
size: NA
J: TRBJ2-7
CDR3: CASSLGLGQGYEQYF
DNA: TGTGCCAGCAGCCTGGGCCTGGGACAGGGCTACGAGCAGTACTTC

D: NA
V: TRBV7-8
size: NA
J: TRBJ2-3
CDR3: CASSQGGRTARDTQYF
DNA: TGTGCCAGCAGCCAAGGGGGACGGACTGCCCGGGATACGCAGTATTTT

D: TRBD2
V: TRBV6-5
size: few
J: TRBJ2-7
CDR3: CASSYGAGRSYEQYF
DNA: TGTGCCAGCAGTTACGGAGCGGGGCGGTCGTACGAGCAGTACTTC

D: TRBD2
V: TRBV7-7
size: NA
J: TRBJ2-1
CDR3: CASSLAGGTSGYNEQFF
DNA: TGTGCTAGCAGCTTAGCAGGAGGGACTAGCGGCTACAATGAGCAGTTCTTC

D: TRBD1
V: TRBV20-1
size: few
J: TRBJ2-7
CDR3: CSARKDRVGEQYF
DNA: TGCAGTGCTAGAAAGGACAGGGTGGGGGAGCAGTACTTC

D: TRBD1
V: TRBV20-1
size: many
J: TRBJ1-6
CDR3: CSAREQGAISPLHF
DNA: TGCAGTGCTCGGGAACAGGGGGCGATATCACCCCTCCACTTT

D: TRBD1
V: TRBV6-2/TRBV6-3
size: NA
J: TRBJ1-1
CDR3: CASSPQGASMNTEAFF
DNA: TGTGCCAGCAGTCCACAGGGGGCTTCCATGAACACTGAAGCTTTCTTT

D: NA
V: TRBV28
size: many
J: TRBJ1-2
CDR3: CASMSPTRNYGYTF
DNA: TGTGCCAGCATGAGTCCTACACGGAACTATGGCTACACCTTC

D: NA
V: TRBV7-9
size: few
J: TRBJ2-5
CDR3: CASSFTQVETQYF
DNA: TGTGCCAGCAGCTTCACCCAAGTCGAGACCCAGTACTTC

D: TRBD2
V: TRBV29-1
size: many
J: TRBJ2-3
CDR3: CSVEGAGGPGDTQYF
DNA: TGCAGCGTTGAAGGAGCGGGAGGGCCTGGAGATACGCAGTATTTT

D: NA
V: TRBV7-2
size: NA
J: TRBJ2-2
CDR3: CASSLGFWERSTGELFF
DNA: TGTGCCAGCAGCTTAGGTTTCTGGGAACGGAGCACCGGGGAGCTGTTTTTT

D: NA
V: TRBV9
size: few
J: TRBJ1-1
CDR3: CASSVGGVENTEAFF
DNA: TGTGCCAGCAGCGTAGGAGGTGTGGAGAACACTGAAGCTTTCTTT

D: NA
V: TRBV6-1
size: few
J: TRBJ2-3
CDR3: CASGVPSTDTQYF
DNA: TGTGCCAGCGGGGTTCCCTCCACAGATACGCAGTATTTT

D: TRBD1
V: TRBV7-7
size: NA
J: TRBJ2-5
CDR3: CASSLEGTGEWETQYF
DNA: TGTGCTAGCAGCTTAGAGGGGACAGGGGAGTGGGAGACCCAGTACTTC

D: NA
V: TRBV6-2/TRBV6-3
size: few
J: TRBJ2-5
CDR3: CASSWDSPETQYF
DNA: TGTGCCAGCAGTTGGGACTCCCCAGAGACCCAGTACTTC

D: NA
V: TRBV5-6
size: few
J: TRBJ2-3
CDR3: CASSYRWGVSSGTDTQYF
DNA: TGTGCCAGCAGCTATCGGTGGGGGGTGAGTTCCGGCACAGATACGCAGTATTTT

D: NA
V: TRBV6-5
size: many
J: TRBJ2-3
CDR3: CASSYEGRGSTDTQYF
DNA: TGTGCCAGCAGTTACGAAGGCAGGGGCAGCACAGATACGCAGTATTTT

D: NA
V: TRBV29-1
size: many
J: TRBJ2-7
CDR3: CSVEVQGHYEQYF
DNA: TGCAGCGTTGAAGTACAGGGCCACTACGAGCAGTACTTC

D: NA
V: TRBV20-1
size: few
J: TRBJ2-5
CDR3: CSATRGRSGETQYF
DNA: TGCAGTGCTACCCGCGGGCGAAGTGGAGAGACCCAGTACTTC

D: TRBD2
V: TRBV30
size: NA
J: TRBJ2-5
CDR3: CASSGTSVEETQYF
DNA: TGTGCCTCCTCCGGGACTAGCGTGGAAGAGACCCAGTACTTC

D: NA
V: TRBV6-2/TRBV6-3
size: NA
J: TRBJ2-7
CDR3: CASSYGGGAAYEQYF
DNA: TGTGCCAGCAGTTACGGCGGGGGCGCTGCCTACGAGCAGTACTTC

D: TRBD2
V: TRBV3-1
size: NA
J: TRBJ2-7
CDR3: CASSPSGRATPEQYF
DNA: TGTGCCAGCAGCCCTAGCGGGAGGGCGACCCCCGAGCAGTACTTC

D: NA
V: TRBV5-1
size: NA
J: TRBJ1-1
CDR3: CASSWDAKNTEAFF
DNA: TGCGCCAGCAGCTGGGATGCCAAGAACACTGAAGCTTTCTTT

D: NA
V: TRBV6-2/TRBV6-3
size: few
J: TRBJ1-2
CDR3: CASRATGTLYGYTF
DNA: TGTGCCAGCAGAGCTACAGGGACCCTCTATGGCTACACCTTC

D: NA
V: TRBV6-1
size: NA
J: TRBJ1-5
CDR3: CATSWGFNQPQHF
DNA: TGTGCCACCTCCTGGGGGTTCAATCAGCCCCAGCATTTT

D: NA
V: TRBV12-3/TRBV12-4
size: many
J: TRBJ2-1
CDR3: CASSLAPGEQFF
DNA: TGTGCCAGCAGTTTAGCCCCCGGTGAGCAGTTCTTC

D: NA
V: TRBV7-8
size: many
J: TRBJ2-7
CDR3: CASSLAEVYEQYF
DNA: TGTGCCAGCAGCTTAGCGGAGGTCTACGAGCAGTACTTC

D: NA
V: TRBV18
size: many
J: TRBJ1-1
CDR3: CASSPPDSSGTEAFF
DNA: TGTGCCAGCTCGCCTCCGGACAGTAGTGGAACTGAAGCTTTCTTT

D: NA
V: TRBV20-1
size: few
J: TRBJ2-5
CDR3: CSAATPSGARKTQYF
DNA: TGCAGTGCTGCAACACCTTCGGGAGCACGGAAGACCCAGTACTTC

D: NA
V: TRBV20-1
size: few
J: TRBJ2-1
CDR3: CSAADPENEQFF
DNA: TGCAGTGCTGCAGACCCGGAGAATGAGCAGTTCTTC

D: NA
V: TRBV20-1
size: few
J: TRBJ1-1
CDR3: CSARGTQGADTEAFF
DNA: TGCAGTGCTAGAGGCACTCAGGGCGCGGACACTGAAGCTTTCTTT

D: NA
V: TRBV7-7
size: NA
J: TRBJ2-1
CDR3: CASSLGSGSEQFF
DNA: TGTGCTAGCAGCTTAGGGTCGGGGTCCGAGCAGTTCTTC

D: NA
V: TRBV5-1
size: NA
J: TRBJ1-1
CDR3: CASSLDPGNEAFF
DNA: TGCGCCAGCAGCTTGGATCCGGGAAATGAAGCTTTCTTT

D: TRBD2
V: TRBV19
size: many
J: TRBJ2-1
CDR3: CASTGRALYNEQFF
DNA: TGTGCCAGTACCGGGAGGGCCTTGTACAATGAGCAGTTCTTC

D: NA
V: TRBV27
size: many
J: TRBJ2-1
CDR3: CASRMVQPDNEQFF
DNA: TGTGCCAGCAGGATGGTTCAACCTGACAATGAGCAGTTCTTC

D: TRBD1
V: TRBV27
size: NA
J: TRBJ1-6
CDR3: CASRAGTGDWSPLHF
DNA: TGTGCCAGCAGAGCCGGGACAGGGGATTGGTCACCCCTCCACTTT

D: TRBD1
V: TRBV18
size: NA
J: TRBJ2-1
CDR3: CASSPGTGFNEQFF
DNA: TGTGCCAGCTCACCAGGGACAGGGTTCAATGAGCAGTTCTTC

D: NA
V: TRBV18
size: few
J: TRBJ2-1
CDR3: CASSLRHLEGNEQFF
DNA: TGTGCCAGCTCTCTCCGGCATCTCGAGGGAAATGAGCAGTTCTTC

D: NA
V: TRBV13
size: NA
J: TRBJ2-1
CDR3: CTRSYQDNRKLFSYNEQFF
DNA: TGTACCCGCAGCTATCAGGACAACCGCAAATTGTTTTCCTACAATGAGCAGTTCTTC

D: TRBD1
V: TRBV28
size: NA
J: TRBJ1-5
CDR3: CASSFPRTGDLRASNQPQHF
DNA: TGTGCCAGCAGTTTCCCACGGACAGGGGACCTTAGGGCTAGCAATCAGCCCCAGCATTTT

D: NA
V: TRBV4-3
size: many
J: TRBJ1-1
CDR3: CASSHRWGKAAVNTEAFF
DNA: TGCGCCAGCAGCCACCGATGGGGTAAAGCGGCCGTGAACACTGAAGCTTTCTTT

D: NA
V: TRBV29-1
size: many
J: TRBJ1-2
CDR3: CSVIAAHLQNSYGYTF
DNA: TGCAGCGTTATAGCAGCGCACCTACAGAATTCCTATGGCTACACCTTC

D: TRBD1
V: TRBV6-2/TRBV6-3
size: NA
J: TRBJ2-2
CDR3: CASRTQGGGELFF
DNA: TGTGCCAGCAGAACACAGGGGGGCGGGGAGCTGTTTTTT

D: TRBD1
V: TRBV6-1
size: few
J: TRBJ1-5
CDR3: CASSVTGDQPQHF
DNA: TGTGCCAGCAGCGTAACAGGGGATCAGCCCCAGCATTTT

D: TRBD2
V: TRBV5-1
size: many
J: TRBJ2-1
CDR3: CASSSSGSSYNEQFF
DNA: TGCGCCAGCAGCTCTAGCGGGAGCTCCTACAATGAGCAGTTCTTC

D: TRBD1
V: TRBV10-3
size: many
J: TRBJ2-2
CDR3: CAISPQGADTGELFF
DNA: TGTGCCATCAGCCCGCAGGGGGCGGACACCGGGGAGCTGTTTTTT

D: TRBD1
V: TRBV4-2
size: few
J: TRBJ1-2
CDR3: CASSQDGTGNYGYTF
DNA: TGTGCCAGCAGCCAAGATGGGACAGGGAACTATGGCTACACCTTC

D: TRBD1
V: TRBV20-1
size: many
J: TRBJ1-4
CDR3: CSARDRYRGGEKLFF
DNA: TGCAGTGCTAGAGATCGCTACAGGGGTGGTGAAAAACTGTTTTTT

D: NA
V: TRBV12-3/TRBV12-4
size: many
J: TRBJ2-3
CDR3: CASSLFVDTQYF
DNA: TGTGCCAGCAGCCTATTCGTGGATACGCAGTATTTT

D: NA
V: TRBV7-2
size: NA
J: TRBJ1-5
CDR3: CASSQGDGGRNQPQHF
DNA: TGTGCCAGCAGCCAAGGGGACGGGGGGCGGAATCAGCCCCAGCATTTT

D: TRBD1
V: TRBV29-1
size: many
J: TRBJ2-7
CDR3: CSVGGQGASGSYEQYF
DNA: TGCAGCGTCGGGGGACAGGGGGCTAGCGGGAGCTACGAGCAGTACTTC

D: TRBD1
V: TRBV3-1
size: few
J: TRBJ2-5
CDR3: CASSQSRDRGREVETQYF
DNA: TGTGCCAGCAGCCAATCCCGGGACAGGGGGCGAGAAGTTGAGACCCAGTACTTC

D: NA
V: TRBV7-9
size: NA
J: TRBJ2-2
CDR3: CASSLARGSNTGELFF
DNA: TGTGCCAGCAGCTTAGCTCGGGGGTCGAACACCGGGGAGCTGTTTTTT

D: NA
V: TRBV4-2
size: NA
J: TRBJ1-1
CDR3: CASSHSRNTEAFF
DNA: TGTGCCAGCAGCCATAGCAGGAACACTGAAGCTTTCTTT

D: TRBD2
V: TRBV6-5
size: NA
J: TRBJ2-7
CDR3: CASSYSAGRDEQYF
DNA: TGTGCCAGCAGTTACTCAGCAGGGAGGGACGAGCAGTACTTC

D: TRBD2
V: TRBV24-1
size: NA
J: TRBJ2-5
CDR3: CATSDFGTSGETQYF
DNA: TGTGCCACCAGTGATTTCGGGACTAGTGGGGAGACCCAGTACTTC

D: TRBD1
V: TRBV9
size: few
J: TRBJ1-6
CDR3: CASSASPTTGNSPLHF
DNA: TGTGCCAGCAGCGCCTCACCGACGACAGGGAACTCACCCCTCCACTTT

D: NA
V: TRBV7-9
size: NA
J: TRBJ2-7
CDR3: CASSTTSSYEQYF
DNA: TGTGCCAGTAGCACCACGAGCTCCTACGAGCAGTACTTC

D: NA
V: TRBV5-1
size: NA
J: TRBJ2-6
CDR3: CASSSTAGSGANVLTF
DNA: TGCGCCAGCAGCAGTACGGCAGGGTCTGGGGCCAACGTCCTGACTTTC